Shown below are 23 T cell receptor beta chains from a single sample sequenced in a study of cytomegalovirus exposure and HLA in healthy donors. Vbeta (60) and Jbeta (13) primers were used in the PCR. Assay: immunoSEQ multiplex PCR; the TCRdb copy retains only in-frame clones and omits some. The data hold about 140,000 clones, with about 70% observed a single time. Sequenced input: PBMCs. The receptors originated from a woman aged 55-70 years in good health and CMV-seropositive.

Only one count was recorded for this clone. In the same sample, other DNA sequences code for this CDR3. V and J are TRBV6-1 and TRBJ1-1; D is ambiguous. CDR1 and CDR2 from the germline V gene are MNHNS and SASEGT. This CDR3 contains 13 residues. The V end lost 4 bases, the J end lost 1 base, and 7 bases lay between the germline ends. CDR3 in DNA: TGTGCCAGCAGTGCGGCGGGGAACACTGAAGCTTTCTTT. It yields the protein CASSAAGNTEAFF.

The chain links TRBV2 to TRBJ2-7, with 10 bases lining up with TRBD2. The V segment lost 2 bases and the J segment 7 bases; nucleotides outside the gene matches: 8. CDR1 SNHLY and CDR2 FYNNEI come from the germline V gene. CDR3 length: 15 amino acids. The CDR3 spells CASSERASGSGEQYF. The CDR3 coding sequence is TGTGCCAGCAGTGAACGGGCTAGCGGGAGTGGAGAGCAGTACTTC.

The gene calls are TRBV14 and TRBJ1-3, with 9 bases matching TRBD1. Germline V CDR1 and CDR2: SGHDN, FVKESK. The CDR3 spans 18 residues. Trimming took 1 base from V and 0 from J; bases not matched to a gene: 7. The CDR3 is CASSQARTGAYSGNTIYF. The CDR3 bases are TGTGCCAGCAGCCAAGCGAGGACAGGGGCCTACTCTGGAAACACCATATATTTT.

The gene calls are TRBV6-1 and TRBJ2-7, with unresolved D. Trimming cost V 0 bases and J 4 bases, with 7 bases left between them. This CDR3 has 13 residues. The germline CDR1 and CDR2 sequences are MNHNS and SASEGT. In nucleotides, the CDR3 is TGTGCCAGCAGTGAAGCCGCTAGGTACGAGCAGTACTTC. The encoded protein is CASSEAARYEQYF.

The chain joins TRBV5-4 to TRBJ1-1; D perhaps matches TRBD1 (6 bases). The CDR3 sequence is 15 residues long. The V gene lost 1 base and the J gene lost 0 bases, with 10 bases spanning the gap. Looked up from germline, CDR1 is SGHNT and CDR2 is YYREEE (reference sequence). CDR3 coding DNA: TGTGCCAGCAGCTTGATGGCAGGGGTGAACACTGAAGCTTTCTTT. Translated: CASSLMAGVNTEAFF.

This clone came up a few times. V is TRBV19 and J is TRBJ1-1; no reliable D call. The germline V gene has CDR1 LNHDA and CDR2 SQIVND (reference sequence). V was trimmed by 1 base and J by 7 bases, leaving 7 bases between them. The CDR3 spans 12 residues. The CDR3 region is CASSIVGNEAFF. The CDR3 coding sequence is TGTGCCAGTAGTATAGTCGGGAATGAAGCTTTCTTT.

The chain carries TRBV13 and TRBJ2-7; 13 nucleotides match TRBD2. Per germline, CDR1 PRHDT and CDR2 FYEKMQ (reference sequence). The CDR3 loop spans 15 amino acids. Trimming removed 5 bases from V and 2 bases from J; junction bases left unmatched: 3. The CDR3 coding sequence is TGTGCCAGCAGCAGGGGGACTAGCGGGACCTACGAGCAGTACTTC. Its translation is CASSRGTSGTYEQYF.

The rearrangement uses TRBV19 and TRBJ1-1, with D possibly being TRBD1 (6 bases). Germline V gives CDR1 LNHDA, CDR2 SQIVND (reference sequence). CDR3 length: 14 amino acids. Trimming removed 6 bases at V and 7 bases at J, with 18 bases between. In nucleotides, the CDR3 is TGTGCCAGTAGCCGCAGGGGCACCGTTAGTGAAGCTTTCTTT. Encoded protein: CASSRRGTVSEAFF.

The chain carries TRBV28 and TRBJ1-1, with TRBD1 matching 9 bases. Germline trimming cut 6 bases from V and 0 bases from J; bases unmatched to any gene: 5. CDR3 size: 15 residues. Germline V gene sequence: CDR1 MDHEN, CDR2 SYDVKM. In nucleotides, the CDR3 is TGTGCCAGCAGATCACAGGGGGCGATGAACACTGAAGCTTTCTTT. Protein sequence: CASRSQGAMNTEAFF.

The CDR3 coding sequence is TGTGCCAGCAGTCTACAGTTGAACACTGAAGCTTTCTTT. Residues: CASSLQLNTEAFF. This chain uses TRBV27 with TRBJ1-1; D remains ambiguous. CDR3 length: 13 amino acids. CDR1 and CDR2 (germline): MNHEY, SMNVEV (reference sequence). V lost 5 bases, J lost 0 bases, and 7 bases lay in between.

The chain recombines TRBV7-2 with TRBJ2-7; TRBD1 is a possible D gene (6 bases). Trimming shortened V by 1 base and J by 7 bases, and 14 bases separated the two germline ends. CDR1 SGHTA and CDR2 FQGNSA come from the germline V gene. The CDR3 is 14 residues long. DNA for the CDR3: TGTGCCAGCAGCTTAGGGTCAGGGGCAGGGGAGCAGTACTTC. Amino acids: CASSLGSGAGEQYF.

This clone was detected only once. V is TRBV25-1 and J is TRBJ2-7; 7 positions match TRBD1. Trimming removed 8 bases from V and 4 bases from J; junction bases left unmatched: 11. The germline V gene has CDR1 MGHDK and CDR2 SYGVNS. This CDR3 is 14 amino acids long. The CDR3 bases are TGTGCCAGCGCAAATTCCGGGACAGCATACGAGCAGTACTTC. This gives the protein CASANSGTAYEQYF.

CDR3 sequence: CASSVLGQGANTIYF. DNA of the CDR3: TGTGCCAGCAGTGTTCTGGGGCAGGGGGCAAACACCATATATTTT. This chain links TRBV25-1 with TRBJ1-3; TRBD1 matches at 8 bases. This CDR3 spans 15 amino acids. The junction had 8 bases not matched to a gene; V was cut back by 4 bases and J by 6 bases. From germline, CDR1 is MGHDK and CDR2 SYGVNS.

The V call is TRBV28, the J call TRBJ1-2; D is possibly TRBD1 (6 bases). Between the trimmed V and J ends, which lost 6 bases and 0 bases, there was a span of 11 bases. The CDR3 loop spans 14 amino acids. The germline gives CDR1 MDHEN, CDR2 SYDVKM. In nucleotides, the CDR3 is TGTGCCAGCAGGTTGGGGGCTACTAACTATGGCTACACCTTC. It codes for CASRLGATNYGYTF.

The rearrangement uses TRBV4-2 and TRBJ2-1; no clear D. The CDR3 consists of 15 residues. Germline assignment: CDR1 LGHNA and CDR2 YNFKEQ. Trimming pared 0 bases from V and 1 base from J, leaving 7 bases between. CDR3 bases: TGTGCCAGCAGCCAAGAAACGGAGTCCTACAATGAGCAGTTCTTC. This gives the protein CASSQETESYNEQFF.

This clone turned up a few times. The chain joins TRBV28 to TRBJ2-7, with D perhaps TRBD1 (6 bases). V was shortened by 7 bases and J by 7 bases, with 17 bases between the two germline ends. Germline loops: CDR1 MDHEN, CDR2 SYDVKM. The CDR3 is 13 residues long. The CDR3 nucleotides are TGTGCCAGCAATCCTGGGGGCTCGAGGGAGCAGTACTTC. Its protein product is CASNPGGSREQYF.

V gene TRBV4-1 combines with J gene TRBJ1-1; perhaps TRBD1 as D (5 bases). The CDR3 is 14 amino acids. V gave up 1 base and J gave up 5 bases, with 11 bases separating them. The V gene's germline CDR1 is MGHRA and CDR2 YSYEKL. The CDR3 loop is CASSQGQGLTEAFF. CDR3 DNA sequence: TGCGCCAGCAGCCAAGGTCAGGGTCTGACTGAAGCTTTCTTT.

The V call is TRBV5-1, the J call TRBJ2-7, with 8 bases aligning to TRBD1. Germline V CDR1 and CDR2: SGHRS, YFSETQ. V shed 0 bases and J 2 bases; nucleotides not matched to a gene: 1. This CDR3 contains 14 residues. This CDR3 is CASSLGRGPYEQYF. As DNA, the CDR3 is TGCGCCAGCAGCTTGGGCAGGGGGCCCTACGAGCAGTACTTC.

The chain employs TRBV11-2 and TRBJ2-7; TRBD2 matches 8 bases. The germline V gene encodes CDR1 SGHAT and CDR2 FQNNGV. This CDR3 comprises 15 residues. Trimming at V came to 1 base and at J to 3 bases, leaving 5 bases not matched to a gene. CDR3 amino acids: CASSLASGSFYEQYF. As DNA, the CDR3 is TGTGCCAGCAGCTTAGCCAGCGGGAGCTTCTACGAGCAGTACTTC.

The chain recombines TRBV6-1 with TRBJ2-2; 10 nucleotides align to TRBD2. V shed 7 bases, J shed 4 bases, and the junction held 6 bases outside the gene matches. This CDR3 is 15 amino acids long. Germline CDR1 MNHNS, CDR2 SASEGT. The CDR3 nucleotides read TGTGCCAGCATTAGCGGGAGGCTAGGCACCGGGGAGCTGTTTTTT. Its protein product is CASISGRLGTGELFF.

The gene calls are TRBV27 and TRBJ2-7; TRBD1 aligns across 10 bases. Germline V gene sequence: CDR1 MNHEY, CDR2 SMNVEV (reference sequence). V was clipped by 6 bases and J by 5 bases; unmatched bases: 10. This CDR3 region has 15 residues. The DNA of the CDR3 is TGTGCCAGCAGAGTCGGGACAGGGGAAAGACACGAGCAGTACTTC. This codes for CASRVGTGERHEQYF.

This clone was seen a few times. The CDR3 DNA follows: TGTGCCAGCAGTGAAGCCGGGAACACTGAAGCTTTCTTT. Its protein is CASSEAGNTEAFF. The chain joins TRBV2 to TRBJ1-1; unclear D gene. The CDR3 runs to 13 residues. Per the germline V gene, CDR1 is SNHLY and CDR2 is FYNNEI. The V end lost 0 bases, the J end lost 1 base, and 3 bases lay between the germline ends. Based on the CDR3 plus reference TRBV2 and TRBJ1-1, the full variable domain is EPEVTQTPSHQVTQMGQEVILRCVPISNHLYFYWYRQILGQKVEFLVSFYNNEISEKSEIFDDQFSVERPDGSNFTLKIRSTKLEDSAMYFCASSEAGNTEAFFGQGTRLTVV.

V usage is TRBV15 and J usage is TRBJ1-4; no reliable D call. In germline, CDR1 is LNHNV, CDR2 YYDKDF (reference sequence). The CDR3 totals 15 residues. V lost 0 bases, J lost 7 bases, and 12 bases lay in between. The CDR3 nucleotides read TGTGCCACCAGCAGAGATCGTACAGTGGGTGAAAAACTGTTTTTT. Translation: CATSRDRTVGEKLFF.